The rows below give T cell receptor beta chains drawn from one sample of a study of cytomegalovirus exposure and HLA in healthy donors. Only in-frame clones appear in the TCRdb table, and some are missing; sequencing was by immunoSEQ multiplex PCR. Among about 190,000 clones listed, 12% were seen once. Material for sequencing was PBMCs. The receptors were gathered from a man over 45 in good health and CMV-seropositive. The CDR3 runs from the conserved cysteine through the conserved F or W. The order of the fields is D gene, clone size, J gene, V gene, CDR3 protein, CDR3 DNA. D genes are given only for firm matches. Size tells how often a clone was seen (once, few, many) or the class of an expanded clone, and some rows leave it out.

. | . | TRBJ1-1 | TRBV5-4 | CASSLEQNTEAFF | TGTGCCAGCAGCTTGGAACAGAACACTGAAGCTTTCTTT
. | few | TRBJ1-6 | TRBV5-4 | CASSLEGSSSYNSPLHF | TGTGCCAGCAGCTTGGAAGGGAGCAGCTCCTATAATTCACCCCTCCACTTT
TRBD1 | few | TRBJ1-3 | TRBV19 | CASSSTGGSHGNTIYF | TGTGCCAGTAGTTCCACAGGGGGCTCCCACGGAAACACCATATATTTT
. | . | TRBJ1-4 | TRBV19 | CASSIQGWANEKLFF | TGTGCCAGTAGTATTCAGGGGTGGGCTAATGAAAAACTGTTTTTT
TRBD1 | few | TRBJ2-1 | TRBV11-3 | CASSPGQGFVDEQFF | TGTGCCAGCAGCCCTGGACAGGGGTTTGTCGATGAGCAGTTCTTC
. | . | TRBJ2-1 | TRBV27 | CASSLSLQGLYNEQFF | TGTGCCAGCAGTTTATCCCTGCAGGGACTTTACAATGAGCAGTTCTTC
. | . | TRBJ2-1 | TRBV19 | CASSLRGASNEQFF | TGTGCCAGTAGCCTCAGGGGGGCTAGTAATGAGCAGTTCTTC
. | . | TRBJ1-3 | TRBV7-8 | CASSVEGGTHSGNTIYF | TGTGCCAGCAGCGTCGAGGGGGGGACCCACTCTGGAAACACCATATATTTT
TRBD1 | few | TRBJ1-2 | TRBV6-5 | CASSYSRGQGANGYTF | TGTGCCAGCAGTTACTCGAGGGGACAGGGGGCTAATGGCTACACCTTC
TRBD1 | . | TRBJ1-3 | TRBV30 | CALSRDRGLVPGNTIYF | TGTGCCTTATCCCGGGACAGGGGGCTGGTTCCTGGAAACACCATATATTTT
. | few | TRBJ2-4 | TRBV10-3 | CAIRPTDKNIQYF | TGTGCCATCAGACCCACTGACAAAAACATTCAGTACTTC
TRBD1 | few | TRBJ1-6 | TRBV11-3 | CASSVHRGRDSPLHF | TGTGCCAGCAGCGTCCACAGGGGGCGGGATTCACCCCTCCACTTT
TRBD1 | . | TRBJ2-1 | TRBV4-3 | CASSKWSGTDEFF | TGCGCCAGCAGTAAGTGGTCCGGGACAGACGAGTTCTTC
. | . | TRBJ2-3 | TRBV7-2 | CASSFGGVSTDTQYF | TGTGCCAGCAGCTTCGGCGGGGTGAGCACAGATACGCAGTATTTT
TRBD2 | . | TRBJ2-1 | TRBV7-8 | CASSLAHPSGGAEQFF | TGTGCCAGCAGCTTAGCGCATCCTAGCGGGGGGGCGGAGCAGTTCTTC
. | . | TRBJ1-4 | TRBV28 | CASSTPLGGQEKLFF | TGTGCCAGCAGTACCCCATTGGGGGGTCAGGAAAAACTGTTTTTT
. | few | TRBJ1-2 | TRBV4-2 | CASSQDRDRFLTF | TGTGCCAGCAGCCAAGATCGAGACAGGTTTCTCACCTTC
. | . | TRBJ2-3 | TRBV19 | CASSTAAGITDTQYF | TGTGCCAGTAGTACGGCCGCGGGGATCACAGATACGCAGTATTTT
. | . | TRBJ1-5 | TRBV27 | CASSFRGDQPQHF | TGTGCCAGCAGTTTTAGAGGAGATCAGCCCCAGCATTTT
TRBD2 | . | TRBJ2-3 | TRBV4-3 | CASSKRFSGGTDTQYF | TGCGCCAGCAGCAAACGTTTTAGCGGGGGCACAGATACGCAGTATTTT
TRBD2 | . | TRBJ2-3 | TRBV9 | CASSSSGGVTDTQYF | TGTGCCAGCAGCTCGTCGGGGGGGGTTACAGATACGCAGTATTTT
TRBD2 | few | TRBJ2-5 | TRBV7-2 | CASSSGLAGGQETQYF | TGTGCCAGCAGCTCAGGACTAGCGGGGGGTCAAGAGACCCAGTACTTC
. | . | TRBJ2-2 | TRBV6-5 | CASRSGLTGELFF | TGTGCCAGCAGATCTGGACTCACCGGGGAGCTGTTTTTT
TRBD2 | . | TRBJ2-1 | TRBV7-2 | CASSSTITSGGINEQFF | TGTGCCAGCAGCTCTACCATTACTAGCGGGGGGATTAATGAGCAGTTCTTC
. | many | TRBJ2-7 | TRBV9 | CASSVGADSYEQYF | TGTGCCAGCAGCGTAGGGGCAGACTCCTACGAGCAGTACTTC
. | . | TRBJ1-1 | TRBV10-1 | CALLSRGTEAFF | TGCGCCCTCCTATCAAGGGGCACTGAAGCTTTCTTT
. | few | TRBJ2-3 | TRBV5-6 | CASSTAGRTDTQYF | TGTGCCAGCAGCACGGCGGGTCGCACAGATACGCAGTATTTT
. | . | TRBJ1-5 | TRBV5-1 | CASSRGKGRSQPQHF | TGCGCCAGCAGCCGAGGGAAAGGGAGGAGTCAGCCCCAGCATTTT
TRBD2 | . | TRBJ2-3 | TRBV29-1 | CSVYGLAGGPSDTQYF | TGCAGCGTTTATGGACTAGCGGGGGGGCCATCAGATACGCAGTATTTT
TRBD2 | few | TRBJ2-7 | TRBV6-6 | CASSPLRGDPSYEQYF | TGTGCCAGCAGTCCCCTCCGGGGGGATCCTTCCTACGAGCAGTACTTC
. | few | TRBJ1-6 | TRBV5-8 | CATGEESSYNSPLHF | TGTGCCACGGGGGAAGAAAGCTCCTATAATTCACCCCTCCACTTT
. | . | TRBJ1-4 | TRBV27 | CASSLAATNEKLFF | TGTGCCAGCAGCTTGGCGGCGACTAATGAAAAACTGTTTTTT
. | few | TRBJ1-1 | TRBV14 | CASSQYRENTEAFF | TGTGCCAGCAGCCAATACAGGGAGAACACTGAAGCTTTCTTT
. | . | TRBJ1-3 | TRBV7-2 | CASSLMSPGRGNTIYF | TGTGCCAGCAGCTTAATGTCCCCGGGGAGGGGAAACACCATATATTTT
TRBD1 | few | TRBJ1-1 | TRBV18 | CASSRSDRVEAFF | TGTGCCAGCTCACGCTCAGACAGGGTTGAAGCTTTCTTT
TRBD1 | . | TRBJ1-1 | TRBV7-9 | CASRRDRGNTEAFF | TGTGCCAGCAGGCGGGACAGGGGGAACACTGAAGCTTTCTTT
. | . | TRBJ1-1 | TRBV5-4 | CASSQTANTEAFF | TGTGCCAGCAGCCAGACAGCGAACACTGAAGCTTTCTTT
TRBD1 | . | TRBJ1-2 | TRBV28 | CASSPQGRPNYGYTF | TGTGCCAGCAGTCCACAGGGGAGACCTAACTATGGCTACACCTTC
. | . | TRBJ1-4 | TRBV5-1 | CASSTGWTNEKLFF | TGCGCCAGCAGCACAGGGTGGACTAATGAAAAACTGTTTTTT
TRBD1 | . | TRBJ1-1 | TRBV6-1 | CASRDQGATPQAFF | TGTGCCAGCAGGGACCAGGGGGCGACCCCCCAAGCTTTCTTT